These T cell receptor beta chains were read from a single sample in a study of blood T cell repertoires in COVID-19. Assay: immunoSEQ multiplex PCR; the TCRdb copy retains only in-frame clones and omits some. This sample yields a few hundred thousand clones, of which more than 85% are seen a single time; roughly 0.86% belongs to the top ten. The sample comprised PBMCs or T cells enriched from blood (not recorded which). The receptors come from a woman aged 40 to 49 who had been exposed to COVID-19. Each CDR3 is given with its conserved first and last residue. A D gene is named only where the DNA matches it firmly. Not all rows give a size; the values are once, few, many and, for expanded clones, a class.

>TRBV14|TRBJ2-7|TRBD1|-
TGTGCCAGCAGTGGGACAGCTAGACCCCCCTACGAGCAGTACTTC
CASSGTARPPYEQYF
>TRBV2|TRBJ1-4|-|-
TGTGCCAAGCAAGGAGAGGGTTTCGGGAGTAGAGAAAAACTGTTTTTT
CAKQGEGFGSREKLFF
>TRBV9|TRBJ2-2|TRBD1|-
TGTGCCAGCAGCGGGACAGGGGGCGAGGACACCGGGGAGCTGTTTTTT
CASSGTGGEDTGELFF
>TRBV3-1/TRBV3-2|TRBJ2-6|TRBD1|-
TGTGCCAGCAGCCCCCCGAATTCAGGGGGCGCGAGTGGGGCCAACGTCCTGACTTTC
CASSPPNSGGASGANVLTF
>TRBV19|TRBJ1-2|TRBD1|-
TGTGCCAGTAGTCCACATACCGGGACAGGGGGCAACTATGGCTACACCTTC
CASSPHTGTGGNYGYTF
>TRBV5-1|TRBJ2-1|TRBD2|once
TGCGCCAGCAGTGGGGGACTAGCGGGGGGCCGGGTCAATGAGCAGTTCTTC
CASSGGLAGGRVNEQFF
>TRBV6-5|TRBJ1-2|-|-
TGTGCCAGCAGTTATTCCTTGGGGGGGCTGAGAGGCTACACCTTC
CASSYSLGGLRGYTF
>TRBV23-1|TRBJ2-2|TRBD1|-
TGCGCCAGCAGTCCCAATCCTCGGGACAGGAACACCGGGGAGCTGTTTTTT
CASSPNPRDRNTGELFF
>TRBV29-1|TRBJ1-1|-|-
TGCAGCGTGCAGGGGCTGGCAACAGGCGGAGCTTTCTTT
CSVQGLATGGAFF
>TRBV21-1|TRBJ2-7|-|-
TGTGCCAGCAGCAAAGGGGCAGGCCACTACGAGCAGTACTTC
CASSKGAGHYEQYF
>TRBV19|TRBJ1-4|-|-
TGTGCCAGCAAGCGGACAGTCAATGAAAAACTGTTTTTT
CASKRTVNEKLFF
>TRBV3-1/TRBV3-2|TRBJ1-1|-|-
TGTGCCAGCAGCCAAGGAGGTAAGACTGAAGCTTTCTTT
CASSQGGKTEAFF
>TRBV5-1|TRBJ2-5|-|-
TGCGCCAGCAGCTCCACGACTAGATCCTTACAAGAGACCCAGTACTTC
CASSSTTRSLQETQYF
>TRBV19|TRBJ1-6|TRBD1|few
TGTGCCAGTTCCCTCTCGGGACAGCCAAATTCACCCCTCCACTTT
CASSLSGQPNSPLHF
>TRBV28|TRBJ2-1|-|-
TGTGCCAGCAGTTTATTGGCTAGAGAGCAGTTCTTC
CASSLLAREQFF
>TRBV27|TRBJ1-4|-|-
TGTGCCAGCAGATTCCCGGGACTCGGAAAGGGAGTCGAAAAACTGTTTTTT
CASRFPGLGKGVEKLFF
>TRBV27|TRBJ2-3|TRBD1|-
TGTGCCAGCAGTTGGGACAGTTACACAGATACGCAGTATTTT
CASSWDSYTDTQYF
>TRBV5-4|TRBJ2-2|-|once
TGTGCCAGCAGCTTGGCGGTCACCGGGGAGCTGTTTTTT
CASSLAVTGELFF
>TRBV7-9|TRBJ1-3|TRBD1|once
TGTGCCAGCAGCTTAGGGACAGGGGCCGGAAACACCATATATTTT
CASSLGTGAGNTIYF
>TRBV5-4|TRBJ2-2|-|-
TGTGCCAGCAGCGTTAAAAGCGGAGAGACCGGGGAGCTGTTTTTT
CASSVKSGETGELFF
>TRBV29-1|TRBJ1-3|-|-
TGCAGCGTTGGTGAGGGACATGGAAACACCATATATTTT
CSVGEGHGNTIYF
>TRBV7-8|TRBJ2-5|-|-
TGTGCCAGCAGCCACCTCCGGGGTACCCAAGAGACCCAGTACTTC
CASSHLRGTQETQYF
>TRBV20-1|TRBJ1-5|TRBD1|-
TGCAGTGCTAGTGGACAGGGGAGCCAGCCCCAGCATTTT
CSASGQGSQPQHF
>TRBV19|TRBJ1-1|-|-
TGTGCCAGTAGTATAAGGGGGAAGGGACCTCCTGAAGCTTTCTTT
CASSIRGKGPPEAFF
>TRBV19|TRBJ1-3|-|-
TGTGCCAGTAGTACCTCAGGGATCTCTGGAAACACCATATATTTT
CASSTSGISGNTIYF
>TRBV19|TRBJ1-5|-|-
TGTGCCAGTAGTCCTCGGGCTGGGGGAGCCGGGGGGCAGCCCCAGCATTTT
CASSPRAGGAGGQPQHF
>TRBV6-1|TRBJ1-6|-|-
TGTGCCAGCAGTGATATGGGCACAGCGGCGTATAATTCACCCCTCCACTTT
CASSDMGTAAYNSPLHF
>TRBV28|TRBJ1-2|TRBD1|-
TGTGCCAGCAACCTCTCGGACAGGAACTATGGCTACACCTTC
CASNLSDRNYGYTF
>TRBV2|TRBJ1-2|TRBD1|-
TGTGCCAGCAGAGCACAGGGGGGGACTGGGTATGGCTACACCTTC
CASRAQGGTGYGYTF
>TRBV6-1|TRBJ1-5|TRBD1|-
TGTGCCAGCAGTGACGGACAGGGGGCTCAGCCCCAGCATTTT
CASSDGQGAQPQHF
>TRBV21-1|TRBJ1-2|-|-
TGTGCCAGCCGTGGGACAGGTGATGGCTACACCTTC
CASRGTGDGYTF
>TRBV19|TRBJ1-1|-|-
TGTGCCAGTAGTATAGAAGAAGGGAGGAACACTGAAGCTTTCTTT
CASSIEEGRNTEAFF
>TRBV5-6|TRBJ1-6|-|once
TGTGCCAGCAGCCAAGTAGGGGATTCACCCCTCCACTTT
CASSQVGDSPLHF
>TRBV28|TRBJ2-7|-|-
TGTGCCAGCAGTTTTCAGCGCTCCTACGAGCAGTACTTC
CASSFQRSYEQYF
>TRBV6-1|TRBJ1-1|TRBD1|-
TGTGCCAGCAGTGAAAGGGACAGGGACCTTCCAGTGAACACTGAAGCTTTCTTT
CASSERDRDLPVNTEAFF
>TRBV23-1|TRBJ2-3|TRBD2|-
TGCGCCAGCAGTCAATCTAGAGCGGGAGCCACAGATACGCAGTATTTT
CASSQSRAGATDTQYF
>TRBV9|TRBJ2-3|TRBD2|-
TGTGCCAGCAGCGGGAAAAGCGGGACTCGGGATACGCAGTATTTT
CASSGKSGTRDTQYF
>TRBV3-1/TRBV3-2|TRBJ2-1|TRBD2|-
TGTGCCAGCAGCACGGTTCTAGCGGGGGGTAATGAGCAGTTCTTC
CASSTVLAGGNEQFF
>TRBV4-1|TRBJ2-1|-|-
TGCGCCAGCAGCCCAGTAAGGACAGCAAGGGACTACAATGAGCAGTTCTTC
CASSPVRTARDYNEQFF
>TRBV27|TRBJ2-2|TRBD1|-
TGTGCCAGCTCAGGACAGGGACACACCAGGAACACCGGGGAGCTGTTTTTT
CASSGQGHTRNTGELFF
>TRBV11-2|TRBJ1-2|-|-
TGTGCCAGCAGCCCCTCGGCAGGGTTAAAGGTTCGTGGCTACACCTTC
CASSPSAGLKVRGYTF
>TRBV5-1|TRBJ2-3|-|-
TGCGCCAGCAGCTTAGTCGGGAATACGCAGTATTTT
CASSLVGNTQYF
>TRBV15|TRBJ2-1|TRBD2|-
TGTGCCACCAGCAGAGTGGGGACTAGCGGGGGTTACAATGAGCAGTTCTTC
CATSRVGTSGGYNEQFF
>TRBV7-2|TRBJ1-2|-|-
TGTGCCAGCAGCTCAGAACTCGGCAGGGACTATGGCTACACCTTC
CASSSELGRDYGYTF
>TRBV5-8|TRBJ1-4|-|-
TGTGCCAGCAGCTTGGCGACCGCTCTGAGTCGGGCAGGGGTTGAAAAACTGTTTTTT
CASSLATALSRAGVEKLFF
>TRBV9|TRBJ1-1|-|-
TGTGCCAGCAGCCTAAGACGGGGTTCTGAAGCTTTCTTT
CASSLRRGSEAFF
>TRBV11-3|TRBJ1-4|-|-
TGTGCCAGCAGCTTCGTGACAAGTGGTGAAAAACTGTTTTTT
CASSFVTSGEKLFF
>TRBV9|TRBJ1-1|TRBD1|once
TGTGCCAGCACACCAGGGGGTAACACTGAAGCTTTCTTT
CASTPGGNTEAFF
>TRBV5-4|TRBJ1-1|-|-
TGTGCCAGCAGCTTGGCAGCGGGAATGAACACTGAAGCTTTCTTT
CASSLAAGMNTEAFF
>TRBV27|TRBJ2-7|-|-
TGTGCCAGCAGTCTGACGATATCCACACAGGGTTCCTACGAGCAGTACTTC
CASSLTISTQGSYEQYF
>TRBV30|TRBJ1-2|-|-
TGTGCCTGGAGTGTACTATTCGGGGATAACTATGGCTACACCTTC
CAWSVLFGDNYGYTF
>TRBV4-1|TRBJ2-7|TRBD1|-
TGCGCCAGCAGCCTTTGGGGACAGGGTAACTCCTACGAGCAGTACTTC
CASSLWGQGNSYEQYF
>TRBV19|TRBJ1-2|-|-
TGTGCCAGTAGACGGACACTGACCTATGGCTACACCTTC
CASRRTLTYGYTF
>TRBV5-6|TRBJ1-2|-|few
TGTGCCAGCAGCTGGACGTCAGGACTGGGTGGCTACACCTTC
CASSWTSGLGGYTF
>TRBV6-6|TRBJ1-2|TRBD1|-
TGTGCCAGCAGAACTGGGACGGACAGGGGGGTCTATGGCTACACCTTC
CASRTGTDRGVYGYTF
>TRBV3-1/TRBV3-2|TRBJ1-1|-|-
TGTGCCAGCAGCCAAGATCCCGGGACCCCGGGGGGTTTCTTT
CASSQDPGTPGGFF
>TRBV12-2|TRBJ1-2|-|-
TGTGCAAGTCACCAGGGGGGAATCGGCTACACCTTC
CASHQGGIGYTF
>TRBV27|TRBJ2-2|TRBD2|few
TGTGCCAGCAGTCAGGGACTAGCCCTCGGGGAGCTGTTTTTT
CASSQGLALGELFF
>TRBV7-2|TRBJ2-3|TRBD2|few
TGTGCCAGCAGCTCCGGACGGGGGGGTTTCACAGATACGCAGTATTTT
CASSSGRGGFTDTQYF
>TRBV27|TRBJ2-7|-|-
TGTGCCAGCAGTTTATCCACAGTACCCACCTACGAGCAGTACTTC
CASSLSTVPTYEQYF